This T cell receptor (beta chain) was sequenced for a study of T cell responses to AZD1222 COVID-19 vaccine. General observations from the study: Unmutated variant regions are reportedly targeted by nearly half of spike-specific TCRs. Repertoire samples came only from after the peak T cell response. Vaccine-related CD4 TCRs covered spike, predominating at 160-218 and 743-854. Among those given AZD1222, only 6 or 7 were seropositive at baseline.

As to this clone: Its antigen is not identified.

Germline V lookup: CDR1 SGHRS, CDR2 YFSETQ. The V and J ends lost 1 base and 3 bases respectively, with 14 bases between them. The CDR3 sequence is 15 residues long. Profiled with immunoSEQ multiplex PCR; TCRdb holds only in-frame clones, not every one. The sample contains 70,000 to 75,000 clones, nearly 90% of which appear only once. This TCR was recovered from an adult who received the AZD1222 COVID-19 vaccine. The sequences come from peripheral blood, collected 28 days after the second AZD1222 dose. This chain uses TRBV5-1 with TRBJ2-7; no reliable D call. Here the CDR3 DNA reads TGCGCCAGCAGCTTGACCCGTTCGCTTGACTACGAGCAGTACTTC. Protein product: CASSLTRSLDYEQYF. Using reference TRBV5-1 and TRBJ2-7 for the parts outside the CDR3, the full variable domain is KAGVTQTPRYLIKTRGQQVTLSCSPISGHRSVSWYQQTPGQGLQFLFEYFSETQRNKGNFPGRFSGRQFSNSRSEMNVSTLELGDSALYLCASSLTRSLDYEQYFGPGTRLTVT.